The 14 T cell receptor beta chains below all came from one sample that was sequenced in a study of cytomegalovirus exposure and HLA in healthy donors (dated by TCRdb to about 2017). The library was made by the immunoSEQ multiplex PCR assay. A mixture of 60 forward primers for TCR Vbeta segments and 13 reverse primers for TCR Jbeta segments was used in the multiplex PCR. This immuneACCESS table, as held by TCRdb, lists in-frame sequences with V and J called but not all clones. Of the missing ones, under half trace to an unresolved V gene in checked studies; the others have no known cause. The table for this sample lists 150,000 to 200,000 clones; 80% of them were counted only once. About 9.7% of the sample is in the top ten clones. Sequenced material: PBMCs. The receptors stem from a man younger than 30 in good health and CMV-seropositive.

The chain recombines TRBV19 with TRBJ2-1, with D perhaps matching TRBD1 (7 bases). CDR1 and CDR2 (germline): LNHDA, SQIVND (reference sequence). Between the trimmed V and J ends, which lost 7 bases and 8 bases, there was a span of 15 bases. The length of the CDR3 is 13 residues. CDR3 in amino acids: CASTPGGLYEQFF. CDR3 sequence (DNA): TGTGCCAGTACCCCAGGGGGGCTATATGAGCAGTTCTTC.

This CDR3 is CASSDRAGGPNTEAFF. CDR3 sequence (DNA): TGTGCCAGCAGTGACAGGGCAGGGGGACCGAACACTGAAGCTTTCTTT. The V call is TRBV6-4, the J call TRBJ1-1; 7 bases fit TRBD1. The CDR3 sequence is 16 residues long. V shed 2 bases and J 1 base; nucleotides not matched to a gene: 7. Germline values: CDR1 MRHNA, CDR2 SNTAGT.

The chain carries TRBV20-1 and TRBJ2-7; D gene uncertain. Trimming removed 4 bases from V and 5 bases from J, with 3 bases in between. The CDR3 totals 9 residues. Germline V gene data show CDR1 as DFQATT and CDR2 as SNEGSKA (reference sequence). This CDR3 is CSATDEQYF. The CDR3 nucleotides are TGCAGTGCTACCGACGAGCAGTACTTC.

The rearrangement joins TRBV10-1 to TRBJ2-1, with no clear D. The CDR3 consists of 15 residues. Germline V CDR1 and CDR2: WNHNN, SYGVQD (reference sequence). V was trimmed by 3 bases and J by 0 bases, leaving 9 bases between them. This CDR3 reads CASSDQKNSYNEQFF. The DNA of the CDR3 is TGCGCCAGCAGTGATCAGAAGAACTCCTACAATGAGCAGTTCTTC.

The V and J genes are TRBV10-1 and TRBJ2-3; 10 bases match TRBD2. The CDR3 is 16 amino acids. Per the germline V gene, CDR1 is WNHNN and CDR2 is SYGVQD (reference sequence). V dropped 2 bases and J dropped 2; count of bases not matched to a gene: 4. This CDR3 reads CASSEGTSDYTDTQYF. CDR3 in DNA: TGCGCCAGCAGTGAGGGGACTAGCGACTACACAGATACGCAGTATTTT.

The chain employs TRBV29-1 and TRBJ1-2; perhaps TRBD1 as D (6 bases). The CDR3 spans 19 residues. V shed 3 bases and J shed 0 bases, with 26 bases lying between them. Germline V gives CDR1 SQVTM, CDR2 ANQGSEA. CDR3 protein: CSVEGAPGGSGPANYGYTF. The DNA of the CDR3 is TGCAGCGTTGAGGGAGCGCCGGGGGGCTCCGGACCAGCTAACTATGGCTACACCTTC.

The chain has TRBV7-2 and TRBJ1-2; D unclear. Germline-derived CDR1 and CDR2 are SGHTA and FQGNSA. CDR3 length equals 12 residues. Trimming stripped 2 bases from V and 8 bases from J, with 9 bases between. The CDR3 reads CASSLRGWGYTF. As DNA, the CDR3 is TGTGCCAGCAGCTTACGGGGTTGGGGCTACACCTTC.

As DNA, the CDR3 is TGTGCCAGCAGCTTGGGCGGGGGGTTAGTAAACATTCAGTACTTC. It is translated as CASSLGGGLVNIQYF. The genes are TRBV5-4 and TRBJ2-4, with 8 bases identical to TRBD2. V was clipped by 0 bases and J by 6 bases; unmatched bases: 5. The CDR3 has 15 residues. Germline assignment: CDR1 SGHNT and CDR2 YYREEE (reference sequence).

This chain links TRBV6-4 with TRBJ2-1, with D unclear. The ends were cut back, 2 bases at V and 7 bases at J, with 6 bases in the middle. The CDR3 runs to 12 residues. The germline gives CDR1 MRHNA, CDR2 SNTAGT. CDR3 nucleotides: TGTGCCAGCAGTGACCAAGCTAATGAGCAGTTCTTC. This sequence encodes CASSDQANEQFF.

V usage is TRBV29-1 and J usage is TRBJ1-2, with TRBD1 matching over 8 bases. CDR1 is SQVTM and CDR2 is ANQGSEA in the germline V gene. The CDR3 contains 12 residues. V gave up 8 bases and J gave up 8 bases; unmatched junction bases: 10. CDR3 DNA: TGCAGCCTCGAGGACAGGGATGGCGGCTACACCTTC. Its translation is CSLEDRDGGYTF.

This clone was recorded a few times. The chain combines TRBV5-1 with TRBJ2-7; no clear D. Germline lookup yields CDR1 SGHRS and CDR2 YFSETQ. Trimming shortened V by 0 bases and J by 5 bases, and 15 bases separated the two germline ends. The CDR3 contains 15 residues. Written as DNA, the CDR3 is TGCGCCAGCAGCTTGGCCCGTATAAATATCCACGAGCAGTACTTC. The encoded protein is CASSLARINIHEQYF.

The chain couples TRBV5-4 to TRBJ1-3; no clear D gene. CDR1 is SGHNT, CDR2 YYREEE, per germline (reference sequence). Trimming stripped 1 base from V and 5 bases from J, with 10 bases between. The CDR3 has 14 residues. The CDR3 DNA reads as TGTGCCAGCAGCTTGAAGGGAGGAAGAAACACCATATATTTT. Translated: CASSLKGGRNTIYF. Based on the CDR3 plus reference TRBV5-4 and TRBJ1-3, the full variable domain is ETGVTQSPTHLIKTRGQQVTLRCSSQSGHNTVSWYQQALGQGPQFIFQYYREEENGRGNFPPRFSGLQFPNYSSELNVNALELDDSALYLCASSLKGGRNTIYFGEGSWLTVV.

The V and J genes are TRBV2 and TRBJ1-1; D is unclear. The V end was cut by 5 bases, the J end by 7 bases, with 11 bases between. Looked up from germline, CDR1 is SNHLY and CDR2 is FYNNEI. The length of the CDR3 is 12 residues. In DNA, the CDR3 is TGTGCCAGCAGTTTAGACATAAGTGAAGCTTTCTTT. Protein product: CASSLDISEAFF. The complete variable domain, with remaining parts taken from reference TRBV2 and TRBJ1-1, reads EPEVTQTPSHQVTQMGQEVILRCVPISNHLYFYWYRQILGQKVEFLVSFYNNEISEKSEIFDDQFSVERPDGSNFTLKIRSTKLEDSAMYFCASSLDISEAFFGQGTRLTVV.

V is TRBV12-5 and J is TRBJ1-1; D gene uncertain. V was shortened by 9 bases and J by 2 bases, with 16 bases between the two germline ends. The CDR3 spans 14 residues. Germline lookup yields CDR1 LGHNT and CDR2 FRNRAP. Here the CDR3 reads CARLLDGRNTEAFF. The DNA of the CDR3 is TGTGCTAGGTTGTTAGATGGTCGTAACACTGAAGCTTTCTTT.